The clone carrying this T cell receptor beta chain was counted at least ten times. Its antigen is currently unknown. It was with unique molecular identifiers that the TCRbeta library was prepared. TCRdb processed the PCR reads anew with MiXCR; each CDR3 protein has one entry. The table has 300,000 to 400,000 distinct CDR3 sequences, roughly 25% seen once. This sample stems from a study of T-cell reconstitution after alpha-beta-depleted transplantation in children. General study results and limits: Reportedly, roughly two months post-transplant, alpha-beta T cells arose from several hundred expanded graft clones. Some patients owed their high day-60 TCRbeta diversity to surviving recipient T cells and thymic progenitors.

The source is a male patient younger than 18 who had a stem cell transplant for acute lymphoblastic leukemia, so the T cells may come from the graft donor. The source material was PBMCs, mostly from graft donor cells, sampled 180 days after TCRalphabeta/CD19-depleted stem cell transplant.

CDR3 nucleotides: TGCGCCAGCAGCTTGGAGCAGTACAATGAGCAGTTCTTC. Protein sequence: CASSLEQYNEQFF. V and J are TRBV5-1 and TRBJ2-1; no firm D call. Per the germline V gene, CDR1 is SGHRS and CDR2 is YFSETQ. With 0 bases removed from V and 4 bases from J, the gap between germline ends came to 5 bases. There are 13 residues in the CDR3.